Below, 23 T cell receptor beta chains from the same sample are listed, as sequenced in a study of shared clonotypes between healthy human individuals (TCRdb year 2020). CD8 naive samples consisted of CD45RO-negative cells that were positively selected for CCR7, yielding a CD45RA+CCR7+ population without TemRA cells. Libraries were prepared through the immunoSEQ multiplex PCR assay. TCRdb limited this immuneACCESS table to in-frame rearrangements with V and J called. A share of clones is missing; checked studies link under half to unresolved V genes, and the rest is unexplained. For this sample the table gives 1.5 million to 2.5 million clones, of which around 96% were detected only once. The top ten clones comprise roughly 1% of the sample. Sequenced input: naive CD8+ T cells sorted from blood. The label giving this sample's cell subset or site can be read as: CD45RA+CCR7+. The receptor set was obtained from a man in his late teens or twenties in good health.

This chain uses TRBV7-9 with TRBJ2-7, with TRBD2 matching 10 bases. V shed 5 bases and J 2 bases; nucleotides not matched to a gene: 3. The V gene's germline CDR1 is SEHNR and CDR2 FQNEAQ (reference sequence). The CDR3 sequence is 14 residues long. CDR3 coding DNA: TGTGCCAGCAGCGATAGCGGGAGGCCCTACGAGCAGTACTTC. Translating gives CASSDSGRPYEQYF.

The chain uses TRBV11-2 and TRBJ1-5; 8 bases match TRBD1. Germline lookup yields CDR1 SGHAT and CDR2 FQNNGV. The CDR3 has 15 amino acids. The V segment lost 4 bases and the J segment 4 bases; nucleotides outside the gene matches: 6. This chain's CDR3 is CASSSTGDRNQPQHF. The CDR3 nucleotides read TGTGCCAGCAGCTCGACAGGGGATAGGAATCAGCCCCAGCATTTT.

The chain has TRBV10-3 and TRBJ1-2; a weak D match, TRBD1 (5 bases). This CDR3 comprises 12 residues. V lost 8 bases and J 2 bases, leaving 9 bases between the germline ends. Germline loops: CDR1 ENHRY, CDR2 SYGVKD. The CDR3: CAIGGGNYGYTF. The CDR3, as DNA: TGTGCCATCGGGGGAGGAAACTATGGCTACACCTTC.

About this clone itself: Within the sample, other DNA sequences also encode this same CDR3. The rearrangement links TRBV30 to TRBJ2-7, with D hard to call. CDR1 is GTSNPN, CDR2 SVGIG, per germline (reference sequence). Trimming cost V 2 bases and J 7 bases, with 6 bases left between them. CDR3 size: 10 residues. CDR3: CAWSLGEQYF. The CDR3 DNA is TGTGCCTGGAGTCTTGGGGAGCAGTACTTC.

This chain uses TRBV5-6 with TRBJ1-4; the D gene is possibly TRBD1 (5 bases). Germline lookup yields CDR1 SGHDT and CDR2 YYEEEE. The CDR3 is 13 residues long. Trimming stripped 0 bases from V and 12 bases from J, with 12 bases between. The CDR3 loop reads CASSLAGAVQLFF. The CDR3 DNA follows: TGTGCCAGCAGCTTGGCTGGGGCAGTTCAACTGTTTTTT.

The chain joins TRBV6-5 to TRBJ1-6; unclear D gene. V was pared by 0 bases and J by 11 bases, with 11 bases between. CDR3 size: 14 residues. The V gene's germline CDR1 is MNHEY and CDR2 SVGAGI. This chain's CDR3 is CASSYSPLLPPLHF. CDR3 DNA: TGTGCCAGCAGTTACTCGCCACTCTTGCCACCCCTCCACTTT.

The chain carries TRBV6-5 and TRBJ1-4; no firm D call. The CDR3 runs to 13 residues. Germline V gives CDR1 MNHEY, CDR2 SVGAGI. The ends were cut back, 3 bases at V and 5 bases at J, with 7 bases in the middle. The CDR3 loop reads CASSYEENEKLFF. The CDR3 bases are TGTGCCAGCAGTTATGAAGAGAATGAAAAACTGTTTTTT.

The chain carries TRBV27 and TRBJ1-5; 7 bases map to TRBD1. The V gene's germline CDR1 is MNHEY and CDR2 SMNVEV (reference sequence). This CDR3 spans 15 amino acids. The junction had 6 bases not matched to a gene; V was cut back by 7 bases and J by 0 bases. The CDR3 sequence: CASTEGTDSNQPQHF. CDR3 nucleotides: TGTGCCAGCACCGAGGGGACAGATAGCAATCAGCCCCAGCATTTT.

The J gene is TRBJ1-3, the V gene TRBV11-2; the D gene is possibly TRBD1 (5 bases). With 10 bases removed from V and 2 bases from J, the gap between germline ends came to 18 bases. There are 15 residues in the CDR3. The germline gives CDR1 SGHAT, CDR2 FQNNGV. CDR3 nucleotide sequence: TGTGCCACTCTTGGCCAGGCAGGGCCTGGAAACACCATATATTTT. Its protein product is CATLGQAGPGNTIYF.

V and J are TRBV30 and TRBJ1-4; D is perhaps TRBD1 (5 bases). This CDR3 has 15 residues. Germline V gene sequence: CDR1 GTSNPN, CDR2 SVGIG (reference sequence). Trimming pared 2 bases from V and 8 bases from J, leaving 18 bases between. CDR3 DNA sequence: TGTGCCTGGAGTTCCCTCCGGGACCAAGGGGAAAAACTGTTTTTT. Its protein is CAWSSLRDQGEKLFF.

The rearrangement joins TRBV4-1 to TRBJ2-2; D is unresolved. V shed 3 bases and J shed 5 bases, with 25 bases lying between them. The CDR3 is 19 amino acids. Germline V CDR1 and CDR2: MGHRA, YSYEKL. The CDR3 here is CASSQIPGPPNVGTGELFF. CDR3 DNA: TGCGCCAGCAGCCAGATACCCGGCCCCCCCAACGTTGGGACCGGGGAGCTGTTTTTT.

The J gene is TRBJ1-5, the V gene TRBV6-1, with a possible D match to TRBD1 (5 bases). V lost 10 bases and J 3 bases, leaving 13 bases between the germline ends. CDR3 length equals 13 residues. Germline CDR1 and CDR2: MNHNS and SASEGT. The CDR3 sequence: CATFDRLNQPQHF. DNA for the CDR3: TGTGCCACCTTCGACAGACTCAATCAGCCCCAGCATTTT.

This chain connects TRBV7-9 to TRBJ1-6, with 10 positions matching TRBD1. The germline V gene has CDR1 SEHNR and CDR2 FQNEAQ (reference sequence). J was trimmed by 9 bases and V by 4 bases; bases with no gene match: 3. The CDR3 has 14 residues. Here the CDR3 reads CASSSRDRGSPLHF. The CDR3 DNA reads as TGTGCCAGCAGCTCCCGGGACAGGGGTTCACCCCTCCACTTT. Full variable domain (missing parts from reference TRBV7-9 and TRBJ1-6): DTGVSQNPRHKITKRGQNVTFRCDPISEHNRLYWYRQTLGQGPEFLTYFQNEAQLEKSRLLSDRFSAERPKGSFSTLEIQRTEQGDSAMYLCASSSRDRGSPLHFGNGTRLTVT.

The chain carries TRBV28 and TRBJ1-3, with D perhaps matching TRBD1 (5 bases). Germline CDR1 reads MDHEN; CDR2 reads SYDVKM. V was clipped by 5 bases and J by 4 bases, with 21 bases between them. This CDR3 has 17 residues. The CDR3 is CASSTPDSFPPGNTIYF. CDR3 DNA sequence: TGTGCCAGCAGTACGCCAGACAGCTTCCCACCCGGAAACACCATATATTTT.

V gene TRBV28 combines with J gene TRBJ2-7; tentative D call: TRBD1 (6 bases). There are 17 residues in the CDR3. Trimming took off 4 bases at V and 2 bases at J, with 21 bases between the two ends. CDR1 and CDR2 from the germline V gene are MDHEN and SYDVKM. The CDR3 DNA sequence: TGTGCCAGCAGTTCCCCCGGGACACCTAACACCACCTACGAGCAGTACTTC. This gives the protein CASSSPGTPNTTYEQYF.

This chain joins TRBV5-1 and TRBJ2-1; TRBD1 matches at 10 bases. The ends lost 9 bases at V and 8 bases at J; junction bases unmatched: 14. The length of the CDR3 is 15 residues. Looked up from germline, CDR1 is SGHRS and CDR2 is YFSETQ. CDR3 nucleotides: TGCGCCACCAACTACGGACAGGGGGGTAGGGATGAGCAGTTCTTC. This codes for CATNYGQGGRDEQFF.

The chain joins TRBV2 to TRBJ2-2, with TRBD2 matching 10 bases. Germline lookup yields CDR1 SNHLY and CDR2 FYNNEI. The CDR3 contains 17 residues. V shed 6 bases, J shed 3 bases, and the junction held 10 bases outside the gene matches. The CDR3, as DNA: TGTGCCAGCAGGAGGGGTGACCTAGCGGGAGACACCGGGGAGCTGTTTTTT. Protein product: CASRRGDLAGDTGELFF.

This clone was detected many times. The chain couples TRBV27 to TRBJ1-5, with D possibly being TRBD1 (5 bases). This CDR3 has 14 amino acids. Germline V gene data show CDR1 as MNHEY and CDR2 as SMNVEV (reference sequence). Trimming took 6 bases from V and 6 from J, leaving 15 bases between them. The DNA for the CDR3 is TGTGCCAGCAGAGTCCAGGGTGACGTTCAGCCCCAGCATTTT. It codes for CASRVQGDVQPQHF.

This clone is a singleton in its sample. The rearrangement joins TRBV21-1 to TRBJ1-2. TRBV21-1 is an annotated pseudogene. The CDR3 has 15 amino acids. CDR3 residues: CASSKVGGRPYGYTF. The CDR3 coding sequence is TGTGCCAGCAGCAAAGTTGGTGGCAGACCCTATGGCTACACCTTC.

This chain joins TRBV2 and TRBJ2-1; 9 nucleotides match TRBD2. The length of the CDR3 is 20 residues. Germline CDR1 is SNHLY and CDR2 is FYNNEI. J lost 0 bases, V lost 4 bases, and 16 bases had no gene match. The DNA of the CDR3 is TGTGCCAGCAGTGGGGAACCGGGACTAGCAACCCCCAGCTCCTACAATGAGCAGTTCTTC. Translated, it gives CASSGEPGLATPSSYNEQFF. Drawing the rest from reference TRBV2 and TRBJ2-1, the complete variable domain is EPEVTQTPSHQVTQMGQEVILRCVPISNHLYFYWYRQILGQKVEFLVSFYNNEISEKSEIFDDQFSVERPDGSNFTLKIRSTKLEDSAMYFCASSGEPGLATPSSYNEQFFGPGTRLTVL.

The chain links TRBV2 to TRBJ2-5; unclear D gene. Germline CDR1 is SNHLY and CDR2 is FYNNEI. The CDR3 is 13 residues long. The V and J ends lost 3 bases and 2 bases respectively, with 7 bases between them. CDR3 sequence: CASSERSQETQYF. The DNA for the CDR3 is TGTGCCAGCAGTGAGAGGTCGCAAGAGACCCAGTACTTC. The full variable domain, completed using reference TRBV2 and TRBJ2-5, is EPEVTQTPSHQVTQMGQEVILRCVPISNHLYFYWYRQILGQKVEFLVSFYNNEISEKSEIFDDQFSVERPDGSNFTLKIRSTKLEDSAMYFCASSERSQETQYFGPGTRLLVL.

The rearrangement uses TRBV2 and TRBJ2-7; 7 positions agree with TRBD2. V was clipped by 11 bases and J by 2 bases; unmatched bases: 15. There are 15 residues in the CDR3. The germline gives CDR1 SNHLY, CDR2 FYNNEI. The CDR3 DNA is TGTGCCGGGAGGTGGGGCGGGAGAGGAACCTACGAGCAGTACTTC. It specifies CAGRWGGRGTYEQYF.

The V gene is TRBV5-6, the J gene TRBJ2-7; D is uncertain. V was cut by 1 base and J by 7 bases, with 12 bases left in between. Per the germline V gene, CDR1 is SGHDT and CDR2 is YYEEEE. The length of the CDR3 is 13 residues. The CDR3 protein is CASSLTWAEEQYF. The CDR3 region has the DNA TGTGCCAGCAGCTTGACATGGGCAGAAGAGCAGTACTTC. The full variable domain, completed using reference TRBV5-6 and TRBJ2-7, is DAGVTQSPTHLIKTRGQQVTLRCSPKSGHDTVSWYQQALGQGPQFIFQYYEEEERQRGNFPDRFSGHQFPNYSSELNVNALLLGDSALYLCASSLTWAEEQYFGPGTRLTVT.